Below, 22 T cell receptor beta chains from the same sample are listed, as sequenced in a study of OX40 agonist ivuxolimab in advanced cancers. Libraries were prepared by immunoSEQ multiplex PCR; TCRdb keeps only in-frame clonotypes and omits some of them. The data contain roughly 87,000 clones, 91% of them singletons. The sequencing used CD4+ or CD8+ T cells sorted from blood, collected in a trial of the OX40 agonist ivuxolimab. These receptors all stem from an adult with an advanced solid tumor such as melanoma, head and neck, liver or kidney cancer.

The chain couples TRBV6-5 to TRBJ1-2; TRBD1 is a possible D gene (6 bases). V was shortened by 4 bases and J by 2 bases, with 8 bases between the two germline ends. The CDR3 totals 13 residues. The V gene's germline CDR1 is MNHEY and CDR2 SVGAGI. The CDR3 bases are TGTGCCAGCAGTTTCAGGGGAAACTATGGCTACACCTTC. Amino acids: CASSFRGNYGYTF.

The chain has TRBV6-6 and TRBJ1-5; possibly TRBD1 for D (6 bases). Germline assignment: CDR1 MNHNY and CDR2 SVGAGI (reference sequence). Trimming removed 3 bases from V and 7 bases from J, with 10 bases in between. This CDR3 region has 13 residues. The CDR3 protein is CASSYPTGQPQHF. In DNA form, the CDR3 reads TGTGCCAGCAGTTATCCGACAGGACAGCCCCAGCATTTT.

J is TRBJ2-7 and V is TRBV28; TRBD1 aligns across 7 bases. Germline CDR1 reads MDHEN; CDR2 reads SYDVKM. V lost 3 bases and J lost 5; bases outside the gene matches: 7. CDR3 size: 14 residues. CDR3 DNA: TGTGCCAGCAGTTTTCGTGACAGGGTCCACGAGCAGTACTTC. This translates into CASSFRDRVHEQYF.

CDR3 region: CASSGGNPNYGYTF. As DNA, the CDR3 is TGTGCCAGTAGTGGGGGGAACCCTAACTATGGCTACACCTTC. The chain carries TRBV19 and TRBJ1-2; tentatively, D is TRBD1 (5 bases). This CDR3 has 14 residues. Trimming removed 5 bases at V and 0 bases at J, with 10 bases between. In germline, CDR1 is LNHDA, CDR2 SQIVND (reference sequence).

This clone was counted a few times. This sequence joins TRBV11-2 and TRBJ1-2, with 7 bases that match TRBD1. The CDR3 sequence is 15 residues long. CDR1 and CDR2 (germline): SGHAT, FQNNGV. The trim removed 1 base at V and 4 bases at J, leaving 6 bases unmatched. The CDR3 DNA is TGTGCCAGCAGCTTAGGACAGGGATTCGGCTATGGCTACACCTTC. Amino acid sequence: CASSLGQGFGYGYTF.

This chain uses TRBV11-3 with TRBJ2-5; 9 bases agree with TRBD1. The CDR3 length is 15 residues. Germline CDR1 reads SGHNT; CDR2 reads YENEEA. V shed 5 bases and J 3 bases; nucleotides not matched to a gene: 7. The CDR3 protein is CASSAYRGLEETQYF. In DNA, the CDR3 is TGTGCCAGCAGCGCCTACAGGGGGCTAGAAGAGACCCAGTACTTC.

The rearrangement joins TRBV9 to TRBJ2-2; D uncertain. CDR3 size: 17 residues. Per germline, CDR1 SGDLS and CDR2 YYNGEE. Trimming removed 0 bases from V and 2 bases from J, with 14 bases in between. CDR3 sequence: CASSVARAGSNTGELFF. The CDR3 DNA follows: TGTGCCAGCAGCGTAGCTCGGGCAGGTTCTAACACCGGGGAGCTGTTTTTT.

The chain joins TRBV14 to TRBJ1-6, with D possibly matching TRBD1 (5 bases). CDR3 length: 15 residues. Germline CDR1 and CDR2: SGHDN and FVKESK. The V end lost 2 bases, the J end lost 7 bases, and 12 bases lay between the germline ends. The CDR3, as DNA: TGTGCCAGCAGCCAACGCTCAGGGTGGAATTCACCCCTCCACTTT. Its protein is CASSQRSGWNSPLHF.

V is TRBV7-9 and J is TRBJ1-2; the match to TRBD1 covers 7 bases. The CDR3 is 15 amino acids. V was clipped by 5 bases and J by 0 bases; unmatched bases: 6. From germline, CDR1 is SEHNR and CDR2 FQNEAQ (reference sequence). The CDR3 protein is CASSISGQPNYGYTF. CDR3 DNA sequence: TGTGCCAGCAGCATATCGGGACAGCCTAACTATGGCTACACCTTC.

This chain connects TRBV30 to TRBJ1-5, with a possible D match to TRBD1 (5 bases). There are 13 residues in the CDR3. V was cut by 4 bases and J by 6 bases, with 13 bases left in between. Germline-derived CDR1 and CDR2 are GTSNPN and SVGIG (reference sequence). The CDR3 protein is CAWTGRAGQPQHF. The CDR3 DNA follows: TGTGCCTGGACTGGCAGGGCCGGTCAGCCCCAGCATTTT.

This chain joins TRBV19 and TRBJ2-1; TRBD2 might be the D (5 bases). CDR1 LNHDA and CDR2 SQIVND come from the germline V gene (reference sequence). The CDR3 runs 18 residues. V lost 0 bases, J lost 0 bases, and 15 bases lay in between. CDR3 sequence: CASSIDLSGITSYNEQFF. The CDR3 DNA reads TGTGCCAGTAGTATAGATCTCTCCGGGATAACCTCCTACAATGAGCAGTTCTTC.

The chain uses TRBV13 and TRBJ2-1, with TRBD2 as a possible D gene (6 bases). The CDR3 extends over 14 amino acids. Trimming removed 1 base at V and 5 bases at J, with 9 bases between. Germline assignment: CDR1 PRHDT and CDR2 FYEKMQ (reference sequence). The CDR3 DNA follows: TGTGCCAGCAGCTTAGCGGGAGTCAACAATGAGCAGTTCTTC. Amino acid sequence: CASSLAGVNNEQFF.

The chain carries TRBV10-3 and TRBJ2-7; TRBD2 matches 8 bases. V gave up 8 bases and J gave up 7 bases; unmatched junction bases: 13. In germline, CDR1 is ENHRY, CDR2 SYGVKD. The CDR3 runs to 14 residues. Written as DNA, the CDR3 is TGTGCCATCTCCGCCTTAGCGGGAAGGGGGGAGCAGTACTTC. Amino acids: CAISALAGRGEQYF.

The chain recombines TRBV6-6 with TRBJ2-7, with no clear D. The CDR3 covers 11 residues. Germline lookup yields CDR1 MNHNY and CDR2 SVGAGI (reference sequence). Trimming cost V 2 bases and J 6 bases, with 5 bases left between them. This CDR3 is CASSYVREQYF. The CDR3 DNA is TGTGCCAGCAGTTACGTACGCGAGCAGTACTTC.

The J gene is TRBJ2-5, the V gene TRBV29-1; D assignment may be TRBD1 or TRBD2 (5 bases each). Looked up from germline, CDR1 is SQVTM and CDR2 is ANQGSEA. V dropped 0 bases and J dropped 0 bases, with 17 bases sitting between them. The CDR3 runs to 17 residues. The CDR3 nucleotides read TGCAGCGTTGAAGAGCGAGGGGCGGGTGCACACCAAGAGACCCAGTACTTC. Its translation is CSVEERGAGAHQETQYF.

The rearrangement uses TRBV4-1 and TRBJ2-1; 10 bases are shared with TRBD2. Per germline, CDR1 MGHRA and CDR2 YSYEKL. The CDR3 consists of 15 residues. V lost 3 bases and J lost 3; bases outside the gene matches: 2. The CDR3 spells CASSQLAGDYNEQFF. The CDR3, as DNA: TGCGCCAGCAGCCAGCTAGCGGGGGACTACAATGAGCAGTTCTTC.

The chain's CDR3 is CASSSGTSGNNEQFF. CDR3 in DNA: TGTGCCAGCAGTTCCGGGACTAGCGGGAATAATGAGCAGTTCTTC. The rearrangement joins TRBV27 to TRBJ2-1, with 13 bases matching TRBD2. V lost 4 bases to trimming and J lost 7 bases; unmatched junction nucleotides: 4. Germline V gene lookup returns CDR1 MNHEY and CDR2 SMNVEV (reference sequence). CDR3 length equals 15 residues.

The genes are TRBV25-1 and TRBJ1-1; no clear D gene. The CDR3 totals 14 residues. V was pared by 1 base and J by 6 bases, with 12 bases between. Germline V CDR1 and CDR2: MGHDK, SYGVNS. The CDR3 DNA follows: TGTGCCAGCAGTGAATGGAAGTCAGGCGCTGAAGCTTTCTTT. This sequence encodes CASSEWKSGAEAFF.

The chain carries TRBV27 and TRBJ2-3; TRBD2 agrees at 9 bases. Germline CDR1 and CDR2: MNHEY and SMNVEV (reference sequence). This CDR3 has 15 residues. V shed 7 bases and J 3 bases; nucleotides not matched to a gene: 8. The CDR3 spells CASNPSSGGTDTQYF. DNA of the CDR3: TGTGCCAGCAACCCCTCGAGCGGGGGGACAGATACGCAGTATTTT.

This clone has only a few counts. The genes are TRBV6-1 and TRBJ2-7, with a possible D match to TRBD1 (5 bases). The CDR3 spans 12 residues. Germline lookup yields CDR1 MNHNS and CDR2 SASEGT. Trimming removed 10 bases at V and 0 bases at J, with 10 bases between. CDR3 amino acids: CATSDSSYEQYF. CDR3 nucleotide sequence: TGTGCCACCTCCGACAGCTCCTACGAGCAGTACTTC.

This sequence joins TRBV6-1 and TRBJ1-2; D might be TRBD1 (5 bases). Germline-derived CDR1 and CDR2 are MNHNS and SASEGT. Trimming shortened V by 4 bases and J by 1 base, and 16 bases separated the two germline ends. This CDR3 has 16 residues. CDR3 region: CASSVSPGSLNYGYTF. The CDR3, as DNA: TGTGCCAGCAGTGTCAGCCCAGGGAGCCTTAACTATGGCTACACCTTC.

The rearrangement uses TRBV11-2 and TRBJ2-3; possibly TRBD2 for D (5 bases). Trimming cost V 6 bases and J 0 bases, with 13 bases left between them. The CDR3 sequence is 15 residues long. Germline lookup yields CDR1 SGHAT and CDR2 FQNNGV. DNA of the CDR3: TGTGCCAGCAGTCCCGGGCCGGGGAGCACAGATACGCAGTATTTT. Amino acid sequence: CASSPGPGSTDTQYF. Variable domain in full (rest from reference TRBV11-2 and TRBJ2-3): EAGVAQSPRYKIIEKRQSVAFWCNPISGHATLYWYQQILGQGPKLLIQFQNNGVVDDSQLPKDRFSAERLKGVDSTLKIQPAKLEDSAVYLCASSPGPGSTDTQYFGPGTRLTVL.